The 26 T cell receptor beta chains presented below share a single source sample, sequenced in a study of T cells after yellow fever vaccination. TCRdb analysed the 5' RACE reads with MiXCR anew, one entry per CDR3 protein. The sample includes 400,000 or so distinct CDR3 sequences, under 7.5% of them seen just once. The sample here was PBMCs, taken 5 days after the yellow fever booster vaccination. The receptors here all came from a man younger than 45 who received the YFV17D yellow fever vaccine.

The DNA for the CDR3 is TGTGCCAGCAGTCGCAGCCCCTCGGAGCCCCAGCATTTT. The encoded protein is CASSRSPSEPQHF. The V and J genes are TRBV6-1 and TRBJ1-5; D is unclear. The CDR3 contains 13 residues. Germline V gene data show CDR1 as MNHNS and CDR2 as SASEGT. V dropped 5 bases and J dropped 8 bases, with 13 bases sitting between them.

Many counts were recorded for this clonotype. The chain employs TRBV6-4 and TRBJ1-2; D gene uncertain. CDR3 size: 14 residues. Per the germline V gene, CDR1 is MRHNA and CDR2 is SNTAGT. The ends were cut back, 5 bases at V and 4 bases at J, with 14 bases in the middle. This CDR3 is CASSQEGGPYGYTF. In nucleotides, the CDR3 is TGTGCCAGCAGTCAAGAAGGCGGACCCTATGGCTACACCTTC.

About this clonotype itself: The junction differs from germline at one of its ends, possibly a read error. This chain links TRBV7-7 with TRBJ2-7; 7 nucleotides match TRBD1. The CDR3 totals 15 residues. Germline lookup yields CDR1 SSHAT and CDR2 FNYEAQ (reference sequence). The CDR3 DNA is TGTGCTAGCAGCTTAGAAGGGGGCCCTTCCTACGAGCAGTACTTC. Amino acids: CASSLEGGPSYEQYF.

The chain links TRBV4-3 to TRBJ2-3; a weak D match, TRBD1 (6 bases). The CDR3 runs 17 residues. The V end was cut by 2 bases, the J end by 5 bases, with 20 bases between. CDR1 and CDR2 from the germline V gene are LGHNA and YSLEER. The CDR3 here is CASSQFFRRGDLDTQYF. The CDR3 nucleotides read TGCGCCAGCAGCCAATTTTTTCGCAGGGGAGATCTAGATACGCAGTATTTT.

This clonotype was seen ten or more times. The gene calls are TRBV4-3 and TRBJ1-3, with D hard to call. Germline loops: CDR1 LGHNA, CDR2 YSLEER. There are 14 residues in the CDR3. V was pared by 0 bases and J by 5 bases, with 8 bases between. The CDR3 sequence: CASSQEGTRNTIYF. The CDR3, as DNA: TGCGCCAGCAGCCAAGAGGGCACTCGAAACACCATATATTTT.

This clonotype showed up just a few times. A read error may account for a junction end that differs from germline. The chain combines TRBV11-2 with TRBJ2-4; 10 bases fit TRBD2. The CDR3 length is 20 residues. The germline V gene has CDR1 SGHAT and CDR2 FQNNGV. The CDR3 region has the DNA TGTGCCAGCAGCATAGAGGGCGGCCTAGCGGGAGTGAAAGCCAAAAACATTCAGTACTTC. Protein product: CASSIEGGLAGVKAKNIQYF.

This clonotype has just a few counts. This chain uses TRBV6-6 with TRBJ2-5; D gene unclear. The CDR3 consists of 12 residues. Per germline, CDR1 MNHNY and CDR2 SVGAGI (reference sequence). The V end was cut by 2 bases, the J end by 5 bases, with 6 bases between. CDR3 amino acids: CASSYAWETQYF. CDR3 DNA sequence: TGTGCCAGCAGTTACGCTTGGGAGACCCAGTACTTC.

The rearrangement uses TRBV4-2 and TRBJ2-7; TRBD2 agrees at 11 bases. The J segment lost 3 bases and the V segment lost 0 bases, leaving 13 bases of the junction unmatched. The CDR3 spans 19 residues. Germline CDR1 and CDR2: LGHNA and YNFKEQ. The CDR3 DNA reads TGTGCCAGCAGCCAAGATGTAGCTAGCGGGAGGTTCCCCAACTACGAGCAGTACTTC. Residues: CASSQDVASGRFPNYEQYF.

Many counts were recorded for this clonotype. This sequence joins TRBV5-5 and TRBJ2-3; 8 nucleotides line up with TRBD2. Looked up from germline, CDR1 is SGHKS and CDR2 is YYEKEE (reference sequence). The CDR3 covers 15 residues. With V trimmed by 3 bases and J by 9 bases, 12 bases remained unmatched. The CDR3 DNA sequence: TGTGCCAGCAGCTGGGTAGCGGGACCCCTAACAACGCAGTATTTT. Translation gives CASSWVAGPLTTQYF.

This clonotype was found a few times. V and J are TRBV3-1 and TRBJ2-7; the match to TRBD1 covers 9 bases. The CDR3 length is 13 residues. Germline CDR1 reads LGHDT; CDR2 reads YNNKEL (reference sequence). Unmatched junction bases numbered 5, after V lost 5 bases and J lost 6 bases. As DNA, the CDR3 is TGTGCCAGCAGCGGATACAGGGGGCGCGAGCAGTACTTC. This gives the protein CASSGYRGREQYF.

This clonotype was observed many times. The V call is TRBV5-5, the J call TRBJ1-5; D is uncertain. Germline-derived CDR1 and CDR2 are SGHKS and YYEKEE (reference sequence). V lost 5 bases, J lost 1 base, and 13 bases lay in between. The CDR3 consists of 15 residues. CDR3 sequence reads: CASRMGFGSNQPQHF. CDR3 bases: TGTGCCAGCAGAATGGGATTTGGGAGCAATCAGCCCCAGCATTTT.

This clonotype has a handful of counts. The chain has TRBV7-2 and TRBJ2-5; 7 nucleotides agree with TRBD1. V lost 7 bases and J lost 9; bases outside the gene matches: 11. This CDR3 has 13 amino acids. Per the germline V gene, CDR1 is SGHTA and CDR2 is FQGNSA. The CDR3: CASNPGTAGAQYF. DNA for the CDR3: TGTGCCAGCAACCCAGGGACAGCCGGGGCCCAGTACTTC.

This clonotype was counted between two and nine times. The V call is TRBV7-2, the J call TRBJ1-1; D may be TRBD1 (5 bases). V was shortened by 6 bases and J by 0 bases, with 11 bases between the two germline ends. Germline assignment: CDR1 SGHTA and CDR2 FQGNSA. This CDR3 has 14 residues. The CDR3 sequence: CASSRQSMNTEAFF. CDR3 nucleotides: TGTGCCAGCAGTAGACAGAGCATGAACACTGAAGCTTTCTTT.

The V call is TRBV20-1, the J call TRBJ2-7; D gene ambiguous. V gave up 3 bases and J gave up 3 bases, with 9 bases separating them. Germline CDR1 DFQATT, CDR2 SNEGSKA (reference sequence). The CDR3 has 12 residues. DNA for the CDR3: TGCAGTGCTAGTTCAGACCTCTACGAGCAGTACTTC. Its translation is CSASSDLYEQYF.

This clonotype appeared a few times. V usage is TRBV19 and J usage is TRBJ2-1; tentative D call: TRBD2 (6 bases). The length of the CDR3 is 15 residues. CDR1 is LNHDA and CDR2 is SQIVND in the germline V gene (reference sequence). Trimming took off 2 bases at V and 0 bases at J, with 8 bases between the two ends. CDR3 DNA: TGTGCCAGTAGTATACGGGGGAGCTCCTACAATGAGCAGTTCTTC. It encodes CASSIRGSSYNEQFF. Full variable domain (outside the CDR3, taken from reference TRBV19 and TRBJ2-1): DGGITQSPKYLFRKEGQNVTLSCEQNLNHDAMYWYRQDPGQGLRLIYYSQIVNDFQKGDIAEGYSVSREKKESFPLTVTSAQKNPTAFYLCASSIRGSSYNEQFFGPGTRLTVL.

This clonotype appeared many times. V is TRBV6-5 and J is TRBJ2-5; D is unclear. This CDR3 spans 12 amino acids. Trimming pared 7 bases from V and 5 bases from J, leaving 11 bases between. Germline CDR1 MNHEY, CDR2 SVGAGI. CDR3 sequence (DNA): TGTGCCAGCACTCCCGGTCGGGAGACCCAGTACTTC. Protein sequence: CASTPGRETQYF.

There are many counts of this clonotype. The chain combines TRBV5-6 with TRBJ2-2, with 8 bases matching TRBD2. The germline V gene encodes CDR1 SGHDT and CDR2 YYEEEE. The CDR3 runs to 16 residues. The V gene end was trimmed by 1 base and the J gene end by 8 bases; junction bases not matched to a gene: 10. The CDR3 DNA is TGTGCCAGCAGCTTGAGAACTAGCGGCCCCCGGGGGGAGCTGTTTTTT. Encoded protein: CASSLRTSGPRGELFF.

This clonotype has a handful of counts. The chain employs TRBV20-1 and TRBJ2-7; no firm D call. Germline V gives CDR1 DFQATT, CDR2 SNEGSKA (reference sequence). V lost 3 bases, J lost 2 bases, and 11 bases lay in between. The CDR3 loop spans 13 amino acids. Written as DNA, the CDR3 is TGCAGTGCTAGCCGCAGTTTAGCCTACGAGCAGTACTTC. This codes for CSASRSLAYEQYF.

Only a few counts were recorded for this clonotype. The V and J genes are TRBV7-8 and TRBJ2-4; TRBD1 agrees at 9 bases. CDR3 length: 15 amino acids. Germline trimming cut 3 bases from V and 12 bases from J; bases unmatched to any gene: 12. In germline, CDR1 is SGHVS, CDR2 FQNEAQ. CDR3 nucleotide sequence: TGTGCCAGCAGCTTCACAGGGGGCGAACCGGGCTCTCAGTACTTC. This gives the protein CASSFTGGEPGSQYF. Full variable domain (missing parts from reference TRBV7-8 and TRBJ2-4): GAGVSQSPRYKVAKRGQDVALRCDPISGHVSLFWYQQALGQGPEFLTYFQNEAQLDKSGLPSDRFFAERPEGSVSTLKIQRTQQEDSAVYLCASSFTGGEPGSQYFGAGTRLSVL.

The rearrangement joins TRBV5-1 to TRBJ2-1; 10 bases match TRBD2. The germline gives CDR1 SGHRS, CDR2 YFSETQ. The V segment lost 0 bases and the J segment 10 bases; nucleotides outside the gene matches: 7. This CDR3 comprises 15 residues. The CDR3 coding sequence is TGCGCCAGCAGCTTGGAAAGCGGGAGGGCCGTAGAGCAGTTCTTC. Translating it yields CASSLESGRAVEQFF. The variable domain in full, with the rest retrieved from reference TRBV5-1 and TRBJ2-1, is KAGVTQTPRYLIKTRGQQVTLSCSPISGHRSVSWYQQTPGQGLQFLFEYFSETQRNKGNFPGRFSGRQFSNSRSEMNVSTLELGDSALYLCASSLESGRAVEQFFGPGTRLTVL.

The CDR3 region has the DNA TGTGCCATCAGTGAGTCGTTGGTGGGAGGGCAGTTCTTC. This encodes CAISESLVGGQFF. This chain links TRBV10-3 with TRBJ2-1; possibly TRBD2 for D (6 bases). Between the trimmed V and J ends, which lost 0 bases and 12 bases, there was a span of 12 bases. Germline CDR1 is ENHRY and CDR2 is SYGVKD. The CDR3 sequence is 13 residues long.

The chain links TRBV25-1 to TRBJ1-3, with TRBD1 identical over 8 bases. In germline, CDR1 is MGHDK, CDR2 SYGVNS. The J segment lost 2 bases and the V segment lost 2 bases, leaving 5 bases of the junction unmatched. There are 16 residues in the CDR3. In nucleotides, the CDR3 is TGTGCCAGCAGTGAAATCGGCAGGGGGCCTGGAAACACCATATATTTT. Translation: CASSEIGRGPGNTIYF.

The sample holds a few counts of this clonotype. The chain links TRBV7-6 to TRBJ2-7; the D gene is possibly TRBD1 (5 bases). The length of the CDR3 is 12 residues. In germline, CDR1 is SGHVS, CDR2 FNYEAQ. The germline V and J ends were trimmed by 5 bases and 3 bases, with 8 bases remaining between them. CDR3 DNA sequence: TGTGCCAGCAGCATAGACAGCTACGAGCAGTACTTC. Its translation: CASSIDSYEQYF.

This chain connects TRBV5-5 to TRBJ2-1, with D tentatively TRBD2 (6 bases). The CDR3 runs to 14 residues. Trimming took off 6 bases at V and 7 bases at J, with 17 bases between the two ends. Germline CDR1 SGHKS, CDR2 YYEKEE (reference sequence). The chain's CDR3 is CASNYLSRDNEQFF. For the CDR3, the DNA is TGTGCCAGCAACTACCTCTCGCGGGATAATGAGCAGTTCTTC.

This clonotype was observed a few times. The rearrangement joins TRBV29-1 to TRBJ2-7; D gene uncertain. The V end was cut by 7 bases, the J end by 0 bases, with 10 bases between. There are 12 residues in the CDR3. Germline CDR1 SQVTM, CDR2 ANQGSEA. The CDR3 here is CSGGGSSYEQYF. CDR3 sequence (DNA): TGCAGCGGCGGCGGAAGCTCCTACGAGCAGTACTTC.

This clonotype was seen at least ten times. The V gene is TRBV4-3, the J gene TRBJ2-7; unclear D gene. With 1 base removed from V and 4 bases from J, the gap between germline ends came to 14 bases. The CDR3 runs to 15 residues. Looked up from germline, CDR1 is LGHNA and CDR2 is YSLEER. The CDR3 loop is CASSQAVGPNYEQYF. CDR3 DNA: TGCGCCAGCAGCCAAGCAGTCGGGCCAAATTACGAGCAGTACTTC.